Following are 10 T cell receptor beta chains from one sample sequenced in a study of T cell repertoires in cytomegalovirus infection. A single record per CDR3 protein comes from TCRdb applying MiXCR to the reads. The sample lists under 250,000 distinct CDR3 sequences, 9% to 15% occurring once. Sample: PBMCs. The receptors stem from a human donor in good health (CMV status not recorded). Some clones in this sample may be carry-over from other donors' samples.

Points on this clonotype: Being one base from a much bigger clone, this may be a read error. CDR3 sequence: CASSQIKDTQYF. CDR3 DNA sequence: TGTGCCAGCAGTCAAATCAAGGATACGCAGTATTTT. J is TRBJ2-3 and V is TRBV28; no definite D call. Trimming took 5 bases from V and 6 from J, leaving 9 bases between them. The CDR3 contains 12 residues. CDR1 is MDHEN, CDR2 SYDVKM, per germline.

A remark on this clonotype: A read error may explain this, as a much larger clone is one base away. This sequence joins TRBV7-2 and TRBJ2-1; the D gene is possibly TRBD1 (8 bases). The CDR3 sequence is 13 residues long. In germline, CDR1 is SGHTA, CDR2 FQGNSA. V lost 4 bases and J 11 bases, leaving 15 bases between the germline ends. CDR3 nucleotides: TGTGCCAGCAGCTGGCGACAGGGGACTAAGCAGTTCTTC. Translated, it gives CASSWRQGTKQFF.

The J gene is TRBJ1-1, the V gene TRBV2; D is perhaps TRBD1 (6 bases). The V end was cut by 2 bases, the J end by 0 bases, with 16 bases between. CDR3 size: 17 residues. CDR1 is SNHLY and CDR2 is FYNNEI in the germline V gene. CDR3 in DNA: TGTGCCAGCAGTGAATTGGATCTAGGGGGTTTGAACACTGAAGCTTTCTTT. This translates into CASSELDLGGLNTEAFF.

This chain uses TRBV7-2 with TRBJ2-1; D uncertain. The length of the CDR3 is 15 residues. The V and J ends lost 2 bases and 6 bases respectively, with 14 bases between them. Per the germline V gene, CDR1 is SGHTA and CDR2 is FQGNSA. The CDR3 loop reads CASSLKSLAPNEQFF. CDR3 coding DNA: TGTGCCAGCAGCTTAAAGTCATTAGCTCCCAATGAGCAGTTCTTC.

The V call is TRBV7-2, the J call TRBJ1-2; 7 nucleotides agree with TRBD1. This CDR3 contains 15 residues. Germline trimming cut 4 bases from V and 5 bases from J; bases unmatched to any gene: 10. Germline CDR1 is SGHTA and CDR2 is FQGNSA. This chain's CDR3 is CASSSPQVTGYGYTF. The CDR3 DNA reads TGTGCCAGCAGCTCCCCGCAGGTGACAGGGTATGGCTACACCTTC.

The chain is built from TRBV10-2 and TRBJ1-4, with D perhaps matching TRBD1 (5 bases). Trimming stripped 5 bases from V and 2 bases from J, with 12 bases between. CDR3 length equals 15 residues. CDR1 is WSHSY, CDR2 SAAADI, per germline. The CDR3 reads CASSPREGTNEKLFF. The CDR3 DNA follows: TGCGCCAGCAGTCCTCGTGAGGGGACTAATGAAAAACTGTTTTTT.

This clonotype showed up many times. CDR3 sequence reads: CASRLPGQGEPEAFF. DNA for the CDR3: TGTGCCAGCAGACTTCCGGGACAGGGGGAACCTGAAGCTTTCTTT. The J gene is TRBJ1-1, the V gene TRBV28, with TRBD1 matching over 11 bases. This CDR3 region has 15 residues. The germline V gene has CDR1 MDHEN and CDR2 SYDVKM. V lost 6 bases to trimming and J lost 6 bases; unmatched junction nucleotides: 9.

This clonotype was found many times. The chain couples TRBV7-8 to TRBJ2-7; 12 nucleotides align to TRBD2. The CDR3 has 16 amino acids. V was pared by 1 base and J by 4 bases, with 5 bases of the junction left unmatched. The germline CDR1 and CDR2 sequences are SGHVS and FQNEAQ. CDR3 DNA: TGTGCCAGCAGCTTAGGGGGGGGACTAGCGGGTTACGAGCAGTACTTC. Encoded protein: CASSLGGGLAGYEQYF.

This clonotype was recorded a few times. The chain carries TRBV14 and TRBJ1-5, with TRBD1 matching 8 bases. This CDR3 has 14 amino acids. CDR1 SGHDN and CDR2 FVKESK come from the germline V gene. V trimming: 1 base; J trimming: 4 bases; junction bases outside the gene matches: 0. CDR3 in amino acids: CASSQGTGNQPQHF. CDR3 sequence (DNA): TGTGCCAGCAGCCAAGGGACAGGGAATCAGCCCCAGCATTTT.

This clonotype has at least ten counts. The chain is built from TRBV7-2 and TRBJ1-5; D is possibly TRBD1 (6 bases). Germline loops: CDR1 SGHTA, CDR2 FQGNSA. This CDR3 is built from 16 residues. The V gene lost 7 bases and the J gene lost 3 bases, with 19 bases spanning the gap. The CDR3 nucleotides are TGTGCCAGCACCGAAGGGGGAGGCTTTAACAATCAGCCCCAGCATTTT. Translating it yields CASTEGGGFNNQPQHF.